Listed below are T cell receptor beta chains from one sample, sequenced in a study of blood T cell repertoires in COVID-19. The protocol was immunoSEQ multiplex PCR, while the TCRdb copy is restricted to in-frame clones and leaves out a portion. The table records 450,000 or so clones, around 90% of them present only once. Sequencing was done on a sample of peripheral blood. The receptors were sampled from a young man with COVID-19, enrolled during active disease. CDR3s include the opening cysteine and the closing phenylalanine or tryptophan. D genes are given only for firm matches. Expanded clones are given a class, and other clones once, few, many or no size at all.

v_gene: TRBV10-1; j_gene: TRBJ2-1; abundance: NA; d_gene: NA; CDR3nt: TGCGCCAGCAGTAACAGCTTTAATGAGCAGTTCTTC; CDR3aa: CASSNSFNEQFF
v_gene: TRBV18; j_gene: TRBJ1-1; abundance: NA; d_gene: NA; CDR3nt: TGTGCCAGCTCACCACAGGGGTTGGACACTGAAGCTTTCTTT; CDR3aa: CASSPQGLDTEAFF
v_gene: TRBV19; j_gene: TRBJ1-4; abundance: NA; d_gene: NA; CDR3nt: TGTGCCAGTAGTCCCAGGTTTAACGAAAAACTGTTTTTT; CDR3aa: CASSPRFNEKLFF
v_gene: TRBV10-1; j_gene: TRBJ1-2; abundance: once; d_gene: NA; CDR3nt: TGCGCCAGCAGTGAGTTCAGTCCGTATGGCTACACCTTC; CDR3aa: CASSEFSPYGYTF
v_gene: TRBV4-2; j_gene: TRBJ2-3; abundance: NA; d_gene: NA; CDR3nt: TGTGCCAGCAGCCAAGATTTACAGGGCGCGTATACGCAGTATTTT; CDR3aa: CASSQDLQGAYTQYF
v_gene: TRBV7-9; j_gene: TRBJ2-7; abundance: NA; d_gene: TRBD1; CDR3nt: TGTGCCAGCAGCTCCCCCCGGGACAGGGCTCCCTACGAGCAGTACTTC; CDR3aa: CASSSPRDRAPYEQYF
v_gene: TRBV19; j_gene: TRBJ2-7; abundance: few; d_gene: TRBD1; CDR3nt: TGTGCCAGTAGTCATAACAGGGGTTCCTACGAGCAGTACTTC; CDR3aa: CASSHNRGSYEQYF
v_gene: TRBV7-9; j_gene: TRBJ1-2; abundance: NA; d_gene: TRBD1; CDR3nt: TGTGCCAGCAGTTTCCTAGGGGGCGCCTATGGCTACACCTTC; CDR3aa: CASSFLGGAYGYTF
v_gene: TRBV29-1; j_gene: TRBJ1-1; abundance: NA; d_gene: TRBD1; CDR3nt: TGCAGCCCCTACGACAGGGGCCGAACTGAAGCTTTCTTT; CDR3aa: CSPYDRGRTEAFF
v_gene: TRBV7-6; j_gene: TRBJ2-7; abundance: NA; d_gene: TRBD2; CDR3nt: TGTGCCAGCAGCAAGGGACTAGCGGGAGGCGCCTACGAGCAGTACTTC; CDR3aa: CASSKGLAGGAYEQYF
v_gene: TRBV2; j_gene: TRBJ2-7; abundance: NA; d_gene: NA; CDR3nt: TGTGCCAGCAGCGATAAGGGCCGGGACTCCTACGAGCAGTACTTC; CDR3aa: CASSDKGRDSYEQYF
v_gene: TRBV6-5; j_gene: TRBJ2-7; abundance: NA; d_gene: NA; CDR3nt: TGTGCCAGCAGCGCTAGGGACTTCCCCTACGAGCAGTACTTC; CDR3aa: CASSARDFPYEQYF
v_gene: TRBV10-3; j_gene: TRBJ2-2; abundance: NA; d_gene: TRBD2; CDR3nt: TGTGCCATCAGCCCAGCGGGAGGGCCAGCCGGGGAGCTGTTTTTT; CDR3aa: CAISPAGGPAGELFF
v_gene: TRBV15; j_gene: TRBJ1-2; abundance: NA; d_gene: NA; CDR3nt: TGTGCCACCAGCATCCGACATAACTATGGCTACACCTTC; CDR3aa: CATSIRHNYGYTF
v_gene: TRBV12-3/TRBV12-4; j_gene: TRBJ1-2; abundance: NA; d_gene: NA; CDR3nt: TGTGCCACCGGTCTTGGCTACACCTTC; CDR3aa: CATGLGYTF
v_gene: TRBV15; j_gene: TRBJ2-7; abundance: NA; d_gene: NA; CDR3nt: TGTGCCACCAGCAGAGGAGACAGAAAATACGAGCAGTACTTC; CDR3aa: CATSRGDRKYEQYF
v_gene: TRBV7-9; j_gene: TRBJ1-2; abundance: NA; d_gene: NA; CDR3nt: TGTGCCAGCACCTCACACGTAATTGGACAGCCCTATGGCTACACCTTC; CDR3aa: CASTSHVIGQPYGYTF
v_gene: TRBV2; j_gene: TRBJ2-6; abundance: NA; d_gene: TRBD1; CDR3nt: TGTGCCAGCAGCCCCAGGGGGCAGTTCGCTGGGGCCAACGTCCTGACTTTC; CDR3aa: CASSPRGQFAGANVLTF
v_gene: TRBV2; j_gene: TRBJ2-1; abundance: NA; d_gene: TRBD1; CDR3nt: TGTGCCAGCAGTGAAAGGGACAGAGTCTACAATGAGCAGTTCTTC; CDR3aa: CASSERDRVYNEQFF
v_gene: TRBV9; j_gene: TRBJ1-1; abundance: NA; d_gene: TRBD1; CDR3nt: TGTGCCAGCAGCGTAGCGGGAAGGGGGCCGGGTGAAGCTTTCTTT; CDR3aa: CASSVAGRGPGEAFF
v_gene: TRBV15; j_gene: TRBJ2-1; abundance: NA; d_gene: TRBD1; CDR3nt: TGTGCCACGGCTGTGACAGGGGGCAGTAACAATGAGCAGTTCTTC; CDR3aa: CATAVTGGSNNEQFF
v_gene: TRBV2; j_gene: TRBJ1-3; abundance: NA; d_gene: NA; CDR3nt: TGTGCCAGCTCTTCACAGGGATTCAGTGGAAACACCATATATTTT; CDR3aa: CASSSQGFSGNTIYF